Sequencing of this T cell receptor (beta chain) was carried out in a study of cytomegalovirus exposure and HLA in healthy donors. Background on the study: About 80 million unique TCRs from HLA-typed donors made up an early data release. Study-wide points: There were 150 to 200 TCR beta chains listed as cytomegalovirus-associated. Using a false discovery rate of 0.05, a later analysis showed that some 16,000 TCR beta sequences were associated with HLA alleles.

V was pared by 5 bases and J by 3 bases, with 14 bases between. Germline V CDR1 and CDR2: LNHNV, YYDKDF (reference sequence). The CDR3 is made up of 15 amino acids. Of note for this clone: Antigen: not known.

This PCR relied on a set of 60 Vbeta primers and 13 Jbeta primers. Profiling relied on immunoSEQ multiplex PCR, and the TCRdb table lists in-frame clones only, not all of them. The repertoire has 150,000 to 200,000 clones, approximately 70% of them found once; the top ten carry less than 8.5%. The donors were healthy bone marrow donors. The receptor's source is a man aged 40-49 years in good health and CMV-seropositive. The V call is TRBV15, the J call TRBJ1-3; D is perhaps TRBD1 (5 bases). Sequenced input: PBMCs. DNA of the CDR3: TGTGCCACCAGCGGGGGGGGAGCGGGTGGAAACACCATATATTTT. Translated, it gives CATSGGGAGGNTIYF.